This record looks at one T cell receptor (beta chain) sequence and its context. A single count supports this clone. There is no known antigen for this receptor. Per-base qualities were not stored, and no clone one base away is much larger. CDR1 ENHRY and CDR2 SYGVKD are derived from the germline V gene. The V end gives up 10 bases and the J end 7 bases, leaving 10 bases in the junction not matched to a gene. Spanning cysteine to phenylalanine, the CDR3 consists of 13 amino acids. The CDR3 DNA has 39 bases and is translated from base 1. These data originate in a study of cytomegalovirus exposure and HLA in healthy donors (TCRdb year 2017). Context from the whole study: An earlier analysis of roughly 610 of the donors reported approximately 280 Gb of sequence data and 95 million to 120 million unique TCR beta sequences obtained from around 180 million T cells. About 280 gigabases of sequencing data and around 80 million unique TCR sequences made up an early release that covered approximately 620 HLA-typed donors. Of the 300 to 500 genotyped donors, 65% to 90% were placed in the genetic ancestry cluster associated with self-reported Caucasian donors. The aim of the study was to test whether cataloging public T cell receptors could identify signatures of past pathogen exposure. The study used immunosequencing to profile the T cell repertoires of around 600 subjects and linked those repertoires to cytomegalovirus serostatus. In addition to the first cohort of 650 to 800 subjects, a separate validation cohort of approximately 130 different subjects was used. To predict cytomegalovirus infection status, the study combined high-throughput TCR immunosequencing, statistical association of individual TCRs with disease status, and machine learning. To study patterns of TCR occurrence, a later analysis re-analyzed previously published TCR beta repertoires from 550 to 800 donors and added high-resolution HLA genotyping. Rather than using new phenotypic data, the later analysis identified candidate immune exposures from TCR beta sequences and from how often those sequences occurred across donors. An earlier analysis of approximately 580 of the donors used high-throughput TCR beta sequencing to judge whether each TCR beta V gene segment behaved as functional or pseudogenic. Donor age, sex, ethnicity and CMV serostatus were collected together with the repertoire data. In a later genetic analysis, genome-wide SNP genotypes for about 60% of the 666 donors were used, and that subset was treated as a discovery cohort. Every repertoire in the discovery cohort had been generated on one and the same sequencing platform. Both class I and class II loci were covered by HLA typing, at four-digit resolution. The number of donors typed differed by locus, with roughly 629-640 for A, B, C, DRB1 and DQB1, over 500 for DQA1, about 610 for DPA1, and some 440 for DPB1. Four to six DR-DQ haplotypes were handled as single units for association and clustering because linkage in the cohort was strong. Across about 370 genotyped donors of the cohort, an average of approximately 200,000 unique TCR beta nucleotide sequences per donor were sequenced, and roughly 17% of those sequences were non-productive. Overall study results and their limits: Because HLA typing was missing for some donors at each locus, association tests included only the typed subset. A further reported finding was that TCR beta sequences accurately predicted the HLA-A and HLA-B alleles for most subjects in the first cohort. In this cohort, only TCR beta chains were sequenced, and detectable features were limited by the absence of alpha or paired-chain data. In a later analysis, the rate of TCR association differed among HLA loci, with DRB1 alleles having the most associated TCRs and HLA-C alleles having the fewest. The authors suggested that the approach could potentially be extended to other disease states and immunological phenotypes. When HLA alleles, especially DR and DQ, strongly co-occurred, TCR associations were difficult to assign to individual alleles. Cytomegalovirus status was reported to be diagnosed by the classifier with high specificity and sensitivity in both the original and validation cohorts. According to a later analysis, parvovirus B19, influenza, CMV and Epstein-Barr virus appeared linked to several top co-occurrence clusters. While some public TCRs were present in many individuals, most TCR sequences turned up only very rarely across donors. According to a later genetic analysis, donors in an Asian-associated ancestry cluster had fewer N-insertions in productive TCRs than the roughly 660-donor mean. In the study, approximately 160 TCR beta chains were listed as associated with cytomegalovirus. Correlated functional status among segregating V segments might reflect linkage disequilibrium, but an unknown experimental factor could not be ruled out. A later analysis associated about 18,000 TCR beta sequences with specific HLA alleles at a false discovery rate of 0.05. The sequencing pipeline was judged likely to have produced a cluster of highly shared sequence variants as a technical artifact. For the cohort, immune exposure information was limited to CMV serostatus. An earlier analysis of around 600 of the donors showed that most TCR beta V segments appeared in productive rearrangements either about 87% or about 30% of the time, which broadly matched IMGT annotations. In a later genetic analysis, a missense DCLRE1C variant was associated with V-gene and J-gene trimming of TCR beta chains, and the association was replicated in an independent cohort. Three of the identified cytomegalovirus-associated TCR beta chains were confirmed in vitro to be specific for cytomegalovirus antigens. Some IMGT-functional V segments, including TRBV6-2 and TRBV6-3, could not be distinguished by the 87-base-pair reads and were therefore excluded. Because counts were too low, roughly 17 rarely observed V segments, including chromosome 9 orphons, were left out of the earlier analysis of about 620 of the donors. In a later analysis, most CMV-associated TCR beta chains were found to appear HLA-restricted, with HLA associations seemingly driven largely by CMV exposure. Presence/absence analyses assumed roughly uniform sequencing depth across donors, an assumption that may not hold. Compared with equally common non-associated chains, HLA-associated TCR beta chains in a later analysis were more clonally expanded and had lower generation probabilities.

The cohort consisted of 666 healthy bone marrow donors. At the time of sampling, all cohort members were nominally healthy, though unrecorded immune exposures were likely present. The donor tested CMV seropositive, placing the donor among the roughly 300 seropositive members of the cohort. A peripheral blood sample was collected from each donor, and TCR beta sequencing was performed on peripheral blood mononuclear cells. Genomic DNA extraction from the blood cell samples was performed with the Qiagen DNeasy Blood Extraction Kit. Libraries were made using the immunoSEQ multiplex PCR assay. The multiplex PCR relied on a mix of 60 forward primers for TCR Vbeta segments and 13 reverse primers for TCR Jbeta segments. The CDR3 region of rearranged TCR beta genes was amplified from genomic DNA with a multiplex PCR assay. The Illumina HiSeq System was used to sequence the amplified TCR beta libraries as 87-base-pair reads. The study's own analysis went as follows. A later analysis counted approximately 76 million unique TCR beta chains across the 666 repertoires, and around 9.9 million of these chains were shared by at least two donors. Raw reads were error-corrected and collapsed into unique sequences by a nearest-neighbor algorithm in which closely related sequences were merged to remove PCR and sequencing errors. To assign V, D and J gene segments, CDR3 sequences were aligned to IMGT reference sequences. For a sequence to be retained, at least a six-nucleotide match to both a V gene segment and a J gene segment was required. Rearrangements were classified as productive when the CDR3 lacked stop codons and remained in frame with V and J, and all other rearrangements were classified as non-productive. CDR3 was defined by IMGT convention, running from the second conserved V-encoded cysteine to the conserved J-encoded phenylalanine. In an earlier analysis of roughly 610 of the donors, sequences lacking an unambiguous match to a single V gene segment were excluded. In an earlier analysis of approximately 590 of the donors, V segments were called functional above 56.7% productive rearrangements and were called segregating when the between-donor standard deviation exceeded 5%. A statistical classification framework was built for diagnosing cytomegalovirus status from the catalog of TCR beta chain sequences. V and J gene assignment, in a later analysis, came from comparing TCR nucleotide sequences with IMGT/GENE-DB human TR gene sequences. A later analysis assigned CDR3 sequences and most-parsimonious VDJ recombination scenarios with the TCRdist pipeline. In a later analysis, every TCR beta chain was defined by the combination of its CDR3 amino acid sequence and its V-gene family, and reads without a unique V-gene family were dropped. In a later analysis, 450 to 600 highly shared, low-generation-probability nucleotide sequences were removed to address suspected cross-contamination and a sequencing artifact. In a later analysis, a clonal expansion index was calculated for each public chain from normalized within-repertoire ranks of inferred template counts. In a later analysis, generation probabilities were computed with a VDJ recombination model fitted to out-of-frame rearrangements, and the resulting probabilities were checked against IGoR. A later analysis scored TCR-TCR, TCR-HLA and TCR-CMV co-occurrence with hypergeometric tests, applying a repertoire-size bias correction to TCR pairs. A later analysis estimated false discovery rates by permuting HLA or CMV assignments 20 times. In a later analysis, co-occurring TCRs were grouped with DBSCAN, and TCRdist sequence similarity was added when clustering was performed within HLA-allele-positive subsets. For co-occurrence clustering, repertoires with fewer than 30,000 or more than 120,000 public chains were excluded, along with about five repertoires with anomalous nucleotide sharing. The table comes from immuneACCESS by way of TCRdb, which keeps in-frame sequences with V and J called. Part of the clones is missing from these tables; in studies checked, under half for an unresolved V gene and the rest for unknown reasons. V, J and clone size are those of that table, while D and trimming were read from the DNA. Counted in this sample were roughly 200,000 clones; over 65% of them appeared once. The ten largest clones take up around 3.7% of the sample.

This sequence was found in a man aged 35 to 55 in good health and CMV-seropositive. Sequenced: PBMCs. The rearrangement combines TRBV10-3 with TRBJ1-2; 9 bases in the middle match TRBD1. Here is the DNA: TGTGCCAGCTGGACAGGGGTAGTGGGTGGCTACACCTTC. Its product reads: CASWTGVVGGYTF.